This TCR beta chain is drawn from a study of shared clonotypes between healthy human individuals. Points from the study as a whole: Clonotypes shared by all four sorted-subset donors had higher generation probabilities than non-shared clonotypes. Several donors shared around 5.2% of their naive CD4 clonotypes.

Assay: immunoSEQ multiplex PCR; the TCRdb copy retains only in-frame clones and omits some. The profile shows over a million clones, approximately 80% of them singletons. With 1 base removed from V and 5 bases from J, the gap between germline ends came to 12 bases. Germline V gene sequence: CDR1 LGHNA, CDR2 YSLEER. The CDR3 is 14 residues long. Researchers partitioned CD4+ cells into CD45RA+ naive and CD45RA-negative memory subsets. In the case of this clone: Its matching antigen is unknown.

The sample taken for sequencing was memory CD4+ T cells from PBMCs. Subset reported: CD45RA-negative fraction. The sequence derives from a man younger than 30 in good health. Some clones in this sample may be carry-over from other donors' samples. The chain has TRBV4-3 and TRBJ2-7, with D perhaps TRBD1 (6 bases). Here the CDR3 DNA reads TGCGCCAGCAGCCAAGGTCCAGGGGTGGACGAGCAGTACTTC. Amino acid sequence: CASSQGPGVDEQYF.